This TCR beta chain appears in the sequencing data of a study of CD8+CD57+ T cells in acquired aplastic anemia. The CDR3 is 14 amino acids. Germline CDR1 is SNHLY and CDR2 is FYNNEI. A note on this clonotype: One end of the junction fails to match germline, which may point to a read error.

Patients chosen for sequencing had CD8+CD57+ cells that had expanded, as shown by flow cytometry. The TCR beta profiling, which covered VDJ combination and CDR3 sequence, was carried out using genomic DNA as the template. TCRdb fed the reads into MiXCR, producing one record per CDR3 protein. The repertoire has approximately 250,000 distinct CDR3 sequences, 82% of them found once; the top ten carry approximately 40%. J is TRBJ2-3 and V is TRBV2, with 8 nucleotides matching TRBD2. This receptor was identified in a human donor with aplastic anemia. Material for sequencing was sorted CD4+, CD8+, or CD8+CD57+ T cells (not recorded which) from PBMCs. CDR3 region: CASSEAGAPDTQYF. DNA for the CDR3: TGTGCCAGCAGCGAAGCGGGAGCTCCCGATACGCAGTATTTC.